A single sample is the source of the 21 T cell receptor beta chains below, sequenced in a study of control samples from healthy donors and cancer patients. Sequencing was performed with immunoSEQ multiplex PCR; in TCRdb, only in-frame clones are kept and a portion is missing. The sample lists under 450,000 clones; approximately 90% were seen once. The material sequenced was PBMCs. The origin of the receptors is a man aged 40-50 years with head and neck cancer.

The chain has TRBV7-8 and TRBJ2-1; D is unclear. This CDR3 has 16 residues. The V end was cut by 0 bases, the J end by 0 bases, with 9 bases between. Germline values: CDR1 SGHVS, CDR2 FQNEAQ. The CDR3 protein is CASSLAPLSSYNEQFF. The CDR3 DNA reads TGTGCCAGCAGCTTAGCGCCTCTGAGCTCCTACAATGAGCAGTTCTTC.

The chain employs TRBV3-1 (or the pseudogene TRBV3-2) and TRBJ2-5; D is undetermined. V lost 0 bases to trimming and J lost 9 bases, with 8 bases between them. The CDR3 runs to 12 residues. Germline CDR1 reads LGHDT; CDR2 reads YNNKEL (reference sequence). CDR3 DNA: TGTGCCAGCAGCCAAGACATGAACCCCCAGTACTTC. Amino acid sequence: CASSQDMNPQYF.

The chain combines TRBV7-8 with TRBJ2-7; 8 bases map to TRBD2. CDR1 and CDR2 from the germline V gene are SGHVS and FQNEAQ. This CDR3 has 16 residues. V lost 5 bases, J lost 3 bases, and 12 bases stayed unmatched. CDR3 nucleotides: TGTGCCAGCAGCACACCCGGGACTAGGAAGTTCTACGAGCAGTACTTC. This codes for CASSTPGTRKFYEQYF.

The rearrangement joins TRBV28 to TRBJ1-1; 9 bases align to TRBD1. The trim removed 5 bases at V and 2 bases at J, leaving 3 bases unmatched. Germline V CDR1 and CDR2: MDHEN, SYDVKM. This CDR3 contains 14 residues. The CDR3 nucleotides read TGTGCCAGCAGTCGGGGACAGGGAAACACTGAAGCTTTCTTT. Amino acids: CASSRGQGNTEAFF.

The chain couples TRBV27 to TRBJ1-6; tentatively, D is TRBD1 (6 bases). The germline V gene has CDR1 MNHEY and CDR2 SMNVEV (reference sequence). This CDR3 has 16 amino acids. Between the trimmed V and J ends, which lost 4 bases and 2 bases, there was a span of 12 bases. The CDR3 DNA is TGTGCCAGCAGTTCAACAGGGTTGCCCTATAATTCACCCCTCCACTTT. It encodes CASSSTGLPYNSPLHF.

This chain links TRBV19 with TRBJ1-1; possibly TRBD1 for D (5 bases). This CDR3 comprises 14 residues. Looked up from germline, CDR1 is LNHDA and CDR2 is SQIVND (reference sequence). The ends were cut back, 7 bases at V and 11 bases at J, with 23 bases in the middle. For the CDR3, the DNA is TGTGCCAGTACCCCGGCCAGGGAGGCTACCTTTGCTTTCTTT. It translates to CASTPAREATFAFF.

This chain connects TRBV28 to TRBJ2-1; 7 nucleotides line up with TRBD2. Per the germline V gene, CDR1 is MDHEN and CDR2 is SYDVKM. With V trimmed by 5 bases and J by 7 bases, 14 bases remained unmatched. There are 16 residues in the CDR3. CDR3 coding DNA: TGTGCCAGCAGTCCCCCCCTGGACGGGAGGTGGAATGAGCAGTTCTTC. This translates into CASSPPLDGRWNEQFF.

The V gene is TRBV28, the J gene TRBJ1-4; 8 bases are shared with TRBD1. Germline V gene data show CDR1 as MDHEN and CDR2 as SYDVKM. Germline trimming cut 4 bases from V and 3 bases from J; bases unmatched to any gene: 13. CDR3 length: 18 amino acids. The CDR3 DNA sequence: TGTGCCAGCAGTTCGAGATCAGGGGGCCTCTCCGCTAATGAAAAACTGTTTTTT. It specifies CASSSRSGGLSANEKLFF.

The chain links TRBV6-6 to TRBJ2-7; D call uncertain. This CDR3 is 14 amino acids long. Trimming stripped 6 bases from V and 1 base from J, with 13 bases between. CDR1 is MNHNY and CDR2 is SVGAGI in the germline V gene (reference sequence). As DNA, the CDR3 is TGTGCCAGCAGCATTGACCCGAATTCCTACGAGCAGTACTTC. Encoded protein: CASSIDPNSYEQYF.

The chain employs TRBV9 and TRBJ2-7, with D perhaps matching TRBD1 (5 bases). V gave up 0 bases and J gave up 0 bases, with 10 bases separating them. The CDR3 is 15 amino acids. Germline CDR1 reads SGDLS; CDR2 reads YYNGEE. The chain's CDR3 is CASSVGWGSSYEQYF. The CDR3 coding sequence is TGTGCCAGCAGCGTAGGTTGGGGCAGCTCCTACGAGCAGTACTTC.

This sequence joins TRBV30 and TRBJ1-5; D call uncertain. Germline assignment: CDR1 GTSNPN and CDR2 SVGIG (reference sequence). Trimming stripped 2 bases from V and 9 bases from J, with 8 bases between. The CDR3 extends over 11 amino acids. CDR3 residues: CAWSLGGPQHF. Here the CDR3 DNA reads TGTGCCTGGAGTCTGGGAGGGCCCCAGCATTTT.

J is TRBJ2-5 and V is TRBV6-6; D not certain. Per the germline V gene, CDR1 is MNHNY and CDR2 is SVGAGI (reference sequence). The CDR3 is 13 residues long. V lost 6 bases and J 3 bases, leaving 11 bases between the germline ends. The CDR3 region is CASRPGAEETQYF. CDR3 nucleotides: TGTGCCAGCAGGCCCGGAGCCGAAGAGACCCAGTACTTC.

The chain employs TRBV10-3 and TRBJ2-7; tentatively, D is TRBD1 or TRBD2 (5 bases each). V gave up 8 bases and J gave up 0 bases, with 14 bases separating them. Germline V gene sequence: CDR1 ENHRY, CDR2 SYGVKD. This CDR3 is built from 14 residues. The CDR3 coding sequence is TGTGCCATCGGCGACAGTGGGAGCTCCTACGAGCAGTACTTC. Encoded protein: CAIGDSGSSYEQYF.

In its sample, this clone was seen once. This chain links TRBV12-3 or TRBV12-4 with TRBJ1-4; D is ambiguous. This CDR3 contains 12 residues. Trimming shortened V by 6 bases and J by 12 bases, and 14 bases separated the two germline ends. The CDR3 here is CASREHTEQLFF. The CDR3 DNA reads TGTGCCAGCAGGGAGCACACGGAGCAACTGTTTTTT.

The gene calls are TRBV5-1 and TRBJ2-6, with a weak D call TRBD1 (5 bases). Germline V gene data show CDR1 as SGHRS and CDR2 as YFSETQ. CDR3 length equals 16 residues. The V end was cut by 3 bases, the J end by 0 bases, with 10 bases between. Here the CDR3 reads CASSSRQNSGANVLTF. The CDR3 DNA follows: TGCGCCAGCAGCTCAAGACAGAACTCTGGGGCCAACGTCCTGACTTTC. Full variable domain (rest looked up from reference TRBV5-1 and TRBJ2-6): KAGVTQTPRYLIKTRGQQVTLSCSPISGHRSVSWYQQTPGQGLQFLFEYFSETQRNKGNFPGRFSGRQFSNSRSEMNVSTLELGDSALYLCASSSRQNSGANVLTFGAGSRLTVL.

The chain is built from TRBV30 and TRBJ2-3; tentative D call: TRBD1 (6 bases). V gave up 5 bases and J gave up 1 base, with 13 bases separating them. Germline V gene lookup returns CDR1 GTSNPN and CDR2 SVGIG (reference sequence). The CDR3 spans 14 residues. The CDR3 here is CAWVWGQGTDTQYF. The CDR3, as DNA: TGTGCCTGGGTATGGGGGCAGGGCACAGATACGCAGTATTTT.

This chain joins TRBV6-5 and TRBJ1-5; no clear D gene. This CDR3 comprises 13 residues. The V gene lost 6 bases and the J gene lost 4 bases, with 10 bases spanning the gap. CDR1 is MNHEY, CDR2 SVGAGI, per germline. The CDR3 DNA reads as TGTGCCAGCAGAGTAGCCCCGAATCAGCCCCAGCATTTT. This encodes CASRVAPNQPQHF.

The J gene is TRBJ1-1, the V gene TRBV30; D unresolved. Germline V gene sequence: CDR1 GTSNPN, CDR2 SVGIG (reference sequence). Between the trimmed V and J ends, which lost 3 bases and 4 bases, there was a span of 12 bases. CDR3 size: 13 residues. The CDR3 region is CAWSARRGTEAFF. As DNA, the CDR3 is TGTGCCTGGAGCGCCAGGCGGGGCACTGAAGCTTTCTTT.

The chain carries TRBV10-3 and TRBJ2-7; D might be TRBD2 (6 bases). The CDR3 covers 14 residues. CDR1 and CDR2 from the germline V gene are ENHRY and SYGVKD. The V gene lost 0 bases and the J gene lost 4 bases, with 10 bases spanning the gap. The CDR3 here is CAISESAGFYEQYF. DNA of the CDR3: TGTGCCATCAGTGAGTCGGCGGGGTTTTACGAGCAGTACTTC.

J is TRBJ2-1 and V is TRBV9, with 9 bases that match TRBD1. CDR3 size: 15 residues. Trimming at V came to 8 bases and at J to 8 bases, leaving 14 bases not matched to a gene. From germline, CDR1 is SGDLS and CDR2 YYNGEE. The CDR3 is CASSPGQGFNYEQFF. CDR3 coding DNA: TGTGCCAGTTCGCCGGGACAGGGATTTAACTATGAGCAGTTCTTC. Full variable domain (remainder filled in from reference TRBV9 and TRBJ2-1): DSGVTQTPKHLITATGQRVTLRCSPRSGDLSVYWYQQSLDQGLQFLIQYYNGEERAKGNILERFSAQQFPDLHSELNLSSLELGDSALYFCASSPGQGFNYEQFFGPGTRLTVL.

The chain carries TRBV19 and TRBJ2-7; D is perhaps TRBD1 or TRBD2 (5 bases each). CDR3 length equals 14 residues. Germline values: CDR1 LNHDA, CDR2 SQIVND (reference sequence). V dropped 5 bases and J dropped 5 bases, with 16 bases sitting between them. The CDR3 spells CASSQGRGEDEQYF. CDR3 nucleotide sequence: TGTGCCAGTAGTCAAGGCAGAGGGGAAGACGAGCAGTACTTC.